These 13 T cell receptor beta chains were all obtained from the same sample, sequenced in a study of memory CD4+ T cells and cytomegalovirus serostatus. Sequenced by immunoSEQ multiplex PCR; TCRdb stores in-frame clones only, minus some. The profile shows nearly 60,000 clones, about 81% of them singletons. The sort gate was single viable CD3+CD4+CD8-CD45RO+ cells for memory CD4+ T cells. The sample consisted of memory CD4+ T cells from blood. The receptors derive from an adult in good health and CMV-seronegative.

The chain combines TRBV12-5 with TRBJ1-1; D possibly corresponds to TRBD1 (6 bases). The CDR3 is made up of 13 amino acids. V lost 2 bases to trimming and J lost 5 bases, with 9 bases between them. CDR1 LGHNT and CDR2 FRNRAP come from the germline V gene. The DNA of the CDR3 is TGTGCTAGTGGTTTGACCAGGGGTACTGAAGCTTTCTTT. It yields the protein CASGLTRGTEAFF.

The chain links TRBV12-5 to TRBJ1-6; D ambiguous. The germline V and J ends were trimmed by 6 bases and 6 bases, with 12 bases remaining between them. Germline loops: CDR1 LGHNT, CDR2 FRNRAP. The CDR3 sequence is 14 residues long. The CDR3 region is CASGTDGLNSPLHF. Written as DNA, the CDR3 is TGTGCTAGTGGCACCGACGGACTTAATTCACCCCTCCACTTT.

CDR3 sequence: CASSQGRGRETQYF. The CDR3, as DNA: TGCGCCAGCAGCCAGGGCAGGGGGCGTGAGACCCAGTACTTC. The V call is TRBV4-3, the J call TRBJ2-5; 8 bases align to TRBD1. CDR1 LGHNA and CDR2 YSLEER come from the germline V gene. V gave up 3 bases and J gave up 5 bases; unmatched junction bases: 5. There are 14 residues in the CDR3.

V gene TRBV6-5 combines with J gene TRBJ1-3, with a weak D call TRBD1 (5 bases). Germline V gives CDR1 MNHEY, CDR2 SVGAGI. V was cut by 0 bases and J by 0 bases, with 9 bases left in between. The CDR3 has 16 amino acids. The DNA of the CDR3 is TGTGCCAGCAGTTACTCGGGGCAGGTCTCTGGAAACACCATATATTTT. As protein: CASSYSGQVSGNTIYF.

The chain couples TRBV29-1 to TRBJ1-1; D gene ambiguous. CDR1 SQVTM and CDR2 ANQGSEA come from the germline V gene. Deletions cut 3 bases from V and 0 bases from J, with 11 bases between. There are 14 residues in the CDR3. The CDR3 sequence: CSVDPGKMNTEAFF. CDR3 DNA: TGCAGCGTTGACCCCGGGAAGATGAACACTGAAGCTTTCTTT.

This clone appeared a few times. This chain joins TRBV27 and TRBJ1-2; 10 bases fit TRBD1. The CDR3 covers 17 residues. The germline V gene has CDR1 MNHEY and CDR2 SMNVEV (reference sequence). With V trimmed by 6 bases and J by 8 bases, 18 bases remained unmatched. CDR3 loop: CASRSPLRDRGLGGYTF. CDR3 nucleotides: TGTGCCAGCAGGTCACCTCTCCGGGACAGGGGATTGGGAGGCTACACCTTC.

The chain joins TRBV6-5 to TRBJ1-1; D gene ambiguous. The CDR3 has 13 amino acids. CDR1 and CDR2 from the germline V gene are MNHEY and SVGAGI. V gave up 4 bases and J gave up 2 bases, with 8 bases separating them. The CDR3 region has the DNA TGTGCCAGCAGTTTCAGGTTCAACACTGAAGCTTTCTTT. It translates to CASSFRFNTEAFF.

The V and J genes are TRBV11-3 and TRBJ2-3; perhaps TRBD2 as D (6 bases). Germline CDR1 SGHNT, CDR2 YENEEA. V was cut by 5 bases and J by 8 bases, with 17 bases left in between. This CDR3 is 14 amino acids long. The CDR3 reads CASSRGPTRPTQYF. The CDR3 DNA reads TGTGCCAGCAGCCGAGGCCCGACTAGACCTACGCAGTATTTT.

The genes are TRBV28 and TRBJ2-7; the match to TRBD1 covers 8 bases. The CDR3 contains 14 residues. The ends lost 5 bases at V and 5 bases at J; junction bases unmatched: 8. Germline V gives CDR1 MDHEN, CDR2 SYDVKM. CDR3 sequence (DNA): TGTGCCAGCAGTATCGCCCGGACAGGGAACGAGCAGTACTTC. As protein: CASSIARTGNEQYF. Based on the CDR3 plus reference TRBV28 and TRBJ2-7, the full variable domain is DVKVTQSSRYLVKRTGEKVFLECVQDMDHENMFWYRQDPGLGLRLIYFSYDVKMKEKGDIPEGYSVSREKKERFSLILESASTNQTSMYLCASSIARTGNEQYFGPGTRLTVT.

This rearrangement joins TRBV6-1 to TRBJ1-1; no firm D call. With 9 bases removed from V and 0 bases from J, the gap between germline ends came to 11 bases. From germline, CDR1 is MNHNS and CDR2 SASEGT. This CDR3 comprises 13 residues. The CDR3: CASKTEMNTEAFF. The CDR3 nucleotides read TGTGCCAGTAAGACGGAAATGAACACTGAAGCTTTCTTT.

V is TRBV7-2 and J is TRBJ1-2; D is ambiguous. This CDR3 comprises 13 residues. Germline CDR1 is SGHTA and CDR2 is FQGNSA. Trimming removed 7 bases at V and 8 bases at J, with 17 bases between. The CDR3 protein is CASTPGPTGGYTF. Written as DNA, the CDR3 is TGTGCCAGCACCCCTGGGCCCACGGGAGGCTACACCTTC.

The chain employs TRBV12-5 and TRBJ1-2; D may be TRBD1 (5 bases). Trimming stripped 2 bases from V and 3 bases from J, with 7 bases between. Looked up from germline, CDR1 is LGHNT and CDR2 is FRNRAP. The CDR3 length is 13 residues. The CDR3 here is CASGLQTDYGYTF. CDR3 sequence (DNA): TGTGCTAGTGGTTTGCAGACAGACTATGGCTACACCTTC.

The CDR3 DNA follows: TGTGCCAGCTCACCACAGAGCATGAGAACAGATACGCAGTATTTT. Protein: CASSPQSMRTDTQYF. The chain uses TRBV18 and TRBJ2-3; no reliable D call. The CDR3 loop spans 15 amino acids. CDR1 KGHSH and CDR2 LQKENI come from the germline V gene. Between the trimmed V and J ends, which lost 1 base and 3 bases, there was a span of 11 bases.